Listed below are T cell receptor beta chains from one sample, sequenced in a study of blood T cell repertoires in COVID-19. Measured with immunoSEQ multiplex PCR; TCRdb has only the in-frame clones, and not every one. The data hold about 290,000 clones, with 89% observed a single time. Sequencing was done on a sample of PBMCs or T cells enriched from blood (not recorded which). These receptors were obtained from a woman in her forties who had recovered from COVID-19. Both conserved end residues are part of each CDR3. Each record gives: J gene, clone size, V gene, CDR3 protein. Only part of the rows carry a size: once, few, many, or a class if the clone is expanded.

J: TRBJ1-5; size: NA; V: TRBV2; CDR3: CASSEAYGGPDQPQHF
J: TRBJ2-7; size: NA; V: TRBV27; CDR3: CASRPSGRGWGEQYF
J: TRBJ1-2; size: NA; V: TRBV18; CDR3: CASSPLSDGYTF
J: TRBJ1-6; size: NA; V: TRBV6-5; CDR3: CASRPDGDRPLHF
J: TRBJ2-3; size: NA; V: TRBV5-4; CDR3: CASSFRRGQDTDTQYF
J: TRBJ2-3; size: NA; V: TRBV7-9; CDR3: CASSFGGAGSTDTQYF
J: TRBJ1-1; size: NA; V: TRBV5-4; CDR3: CASSPPGQGTEAFF
J: TRBJ1-6; size: NA; V: TRBV12-5; CDR3: CASGFYPGQLNSPLHF
J: TRBJ1-2; size: NA; V: TRBV7-2; CDR3: CASSRRQTDGYTF
J: TRBJ2-3; size: NA; V: TRBV5-1; CDR3: CASSPQGLTGGMTDTQYF
J: TRBJ2-3; size: once; V: TRBV5-1; CDR3: CASSLDGGGNRADTQYF
J: TRBJ1-2; size: NA; V: TRBV19; CDR3: CASSHSMYGYTF
J: TRBJ1-6; size: NA; V: TRBV7-6; CDR3: CASSLGGHVNSPLHF
J: TRBJ1-3; size: NA; V: TRBV7-9; CDR3: CASSLRPGQRTNTIYF
J: TRBJ2-3; size: NA; V: TRBV29-1; CDR3: CSVGGRGGDTQYF
J: TRBJ1-3; size: NA; V: TRBV3-1/TRBV3-2; CDR3: CASSQEGGGSGNTIYF